This section outlines one T cell receptor beta chain sequence together with its context. Its antigen is currently not known. No qualities accompany the bases; no much larger clone lies one base away. Libraries came from the immunoSEQ multiplex PCR assay. The multiplex PCR relied on a mix of 60 forward primers for TCR Vbeta segments and 13 reverse primers for TCR Jbeta segments. A multiplex PCR assay on genomic DNA amplified the CDR3 region of rearranged TCR beta genes. Amplified TCR beta libraries were sequenced as 87-base-pair reads on the Illumina HiSeq System. The published analysis was carried out like this. A later analysis tallied 70 million to 100 million unique TCR beta chains across the 640 or so repertoires, and approximately 11 million of those chains were shared by two or more donors. Raw reads were error-corrected and collapsed into unique sequences with a nearest-neighbor algorithm that merged closely related sequences to remove PCR and sequencing errors. CDR3 sequences were aligned to IMGT reference sequences to assign V, D and J gene segments. For a sequence to be retained, at least a six-nucleotide match to both a V gene segment and a J gene segment was required. A rearrangement counted as productive if the CDR3 had no stop codons and remained in frame with V and J, and every other rearrangement counted as non-productive. CDR3 was defined according to IMGT convention as the region running from the second conserved V-encoded cysteine to the conserved J-encoded phenylalanine. The earlier analysis of fewer than 750 of the donors excluded sequences that lacked an unambiguous match to a single V gene segment. In an earlier analysis of some 590 of the donors, a V segment was called functional when productive rearrangements were above 56.7%, and segregating when the standard deviation between donors exceeded 5%. A statistical classification framework was built to diagnose cytomegalovirus status from the catalog of TCR beta chain sequences. V and J gene assignment, in a later analysis, came from comparing TCR nucleotide sequences with IMGT/GENE-DB human TR gene sequences. Using the TCRdist pipeline, a later analysis assigned CDR3 sequences along with most-parsimonious VDJ recombination scenarios. A later analysis defined each TCR beta chain by its CDR3 amino acid sequence plus V-gene family, and excluded reads lacking a unique V-gene family. In a later analysis, 500 to 650 highly shared, low-generation-probability nucleotide sequences were removed to address suspected cross-contamination and a sequencing artifact. In a later analysis, a clonal expansion index for each public chain was calculated from normalized within-repertoire ranks of inferred template counts. In a later analysis, generation probabilities were computed using a VDJ recombination model fitted to out-of-frame rearrangements, and the results were checked against IGoR. Hypergeometric tests were used in a later analysis to score TCR-TCR, TCR-HLA and TCR-CMV co-occurrence, with a repertoire-size bias correction applied to the TCR pairs. A later analysis estimated false discovery rates by permuting HLA or CMV assignments 20 times. In a later analysis, co-occurring TCRs were grouped using DBSCAN, with TCRdist sequence similarity added in when clustering inside HLA-allele-positive subsets. Repertoires with fewer than 30,000 or more than 120,000 public chains were left out of co-occurrence clustering, as were four to six repertoires with anomalous nucleotide sharing. Here the immuneACCESS table is served through TCRdb, limited to in-frame sequences with V and J called. Missing clones are a known gap in these copies; in checked studies unresolved V genes cover under half, and the rest lacks a known reason. That table gives V, J and clone size, and the DNA gave D and trimming. The table for this sample lists roughly 190,000 clones; 85% to 90% of them were counted only once. The ten largest clones take up over 1% of the sample.

The CDR3 contains 15 residues, cysteine and phenylalanine counted. Of all the DNA, just the CDR3 is kept, 45 bases in frame from base 1. CDR1 SGHTA and CDR2 FQGNSA are derived from the germline V gene. V is cut by 5 bases and J by 6 bases, and the space between the germline ends is 19 bases. This sample stems from a study of cytomegalovirus exposure and HLA in healthy donors (TCRdb year 2017). Regarding the research as a whole: An earlier analysis of approximately 640 of the donors reported 250 to 300 Gb of sequence data and 100 million to 140 million unique TCR beta sequences from 150 million to 200 million T cells. The study combined high-throughput TCR immunosequencing, statistical association of individual TCRs with disease status, and machine learning to predict cytomegalovirus infection status. In a later analysis, previously published TCR beta repertoires from about 670 donors were re-analyzed and high-resolution HLA genotyping was added so that TCR occurrence patterns could be studied. Rather than drawing on any new phenotypic data, the later analysis identified candidate immune exposures from TCR beta sequences and the way those sequences occurred across donors. The number of donors typed differed by locus, with about 629-640 for A, B, C, DRB1 and DQB1, over 500 for DQA1, under 610 for DPA1, and some 440 for DPB1. Across some 400 genotyped donors of the cohort, an average of approximately 240,000 unique TCR beta nucleotide sequences per donor were sequenced, and around 19% of those sequences were non-productive. The study aimed to test whether signatures of past pathogen exposure could be identified by cataloging public T cell receptors. To decide whether each TCR beta V gene segment behaved as functional or pseudogenic, an earlier analysis of approximately 590 of the donors relied on high-throughput TCR beta sequencing. All discovery cohort repertoires had been generated using a single sequencing platform. Alongside the repertoire data, information on donor age, sex, ethnicity and CMV serostatus was compiled. The study used immunosequencing to profile the T cell repertoires of 666 subjects and linked those repertoires to cytomegalovirus serostatus. Because of strong linkage in the cohort, roughly five DR-DQ haplotypes were treated as single units for association and clustering. Both class I and class II loci were covered by HLA typing, at four-digit resolution. The genetic ancestry cluster associated with self-reported Caucasian donors included 70% to 85% of the 350 to 500 genotyped donors. In a later genetic analysis, genome-wide SNP genotypes for about three fifths of the roughly 670 donors were used, and that subset was treated as a discovery cohort. Besides the first cohort of 666 subjects, a separate validation cohort made up of over a hundred different subjects was used. Roughly 300 gigabases of sequencing data and 70 million to 100 million unique TCR sequences made up an early release that covered fewer than 650 HLA-typed donors. Study-wide conclusions, independent of this receptor: According to the authors, the approach could potentially be generalized to other disease states and immunological phenotypes. The classifier was reported to diagnose cytomegalovirus status with high specificity and sensitivity in both the original cohort and the validation cohort. Strong co-occurrence of HLA alleles, especially DR and DQ, made assigning TCR associations to individual alleles difficult. The only immune exposure information available for the cohort was CMV serostatus. Most TCR sequences were observed very rarely across donors, whereas some public TCRs were present in many individuals. The cohort was sequenced for TCR beta chains only, and without alpha or paired-chain data the features that could be detected were limited. Sequencing depth was assumed to be roughly uniform across donors in the presence/absence analyses, though that assumption may not hold. A further reported finding was that TCR beta sequences accurately predicted the HLA-A and HLA-B alleles for most subjects in the first cohort. Compared with equally common non-associated chains, HLA-associated TCR beta chains in a later analysis were more clonally expanded and had lower generation probabilities. Linkage disequilibrium might explain the correlated functional status among segregating V segments, but an unknown experimental factor could not be ruled out. According to a later analysis, TCR association rates differed among HLA loci, with DRB1 alleles showing the most associated TCRs and HLA-C alleles showing the fewest. In vitro tests confirmed that a few of the cytomegalovirus-associated TCR beta chains recognize cytomegalovirus antigens. The study gave a list of 150 to 200 TCR beta chains associated with cytomegalovirus. A later analysis reported that several top co-occurrence clusters appeared linked to parvovirus B19, influenza, CMV and Epstein-Barr virus. A cluster of highly shared sequence variants was judged likely to be a technical artifact of the sequencing pipeline. Some IMGT-functional V segments, including TRBV6-2 and TRBV6-3, could not be distinguished by the 87-base-pair reads and were therefore excluded. The earlier analysis of approximately 540 of the donors excluded approximately 17 rarely observed V segments, including chromosome 9 orphons, because counts were too low. In a later genetic analysis, a missense DCLRE1C variant was associated with V-gene and J-gene trimming of TCR beta chains, and the association was replicated in an independent cohort. In a later analysis, most CMV-associated TCR beta chains were found to appear HLA-restricted, with HLA associations seemingly driven largely by CMV exposure. Because HLA typing was unavailable for some donors at each locus, only the typed subset was used in association tests. In an earlier analysis of about 540 of the donors, most TCR beta V segments were observed in productive rearrangements about 87% or about 30% of the time, broadly matching IMGT annotations. According to a later genetic analysis, donors in an Asian-associated ancestry cluster had fewer N-insertions in productive TCRs than the approximately 710-donor mean. A later analysis associated around 16,000 TCR beta sequences with specific HLA alleles at a false discovery rate of 0.05.

The cohort consisted of 666 healthy bone marrow donors. All cohort members were sampled while nominally healthy, although unrecorded immune exposures were likely present. The donor was CMV seronegative and belonged to the group of 350 to 400 seronegative cohort members. A peripheral blood sample was provided by each donor, and peripheral blood mononuclear cells were used for TCR beta sequencing. Genomic DNA was extracted from the blood cell samples with the Qiagen DNeasy Blood Extraction Kit. Here the chain combines TRBV7-2 and TRBJ1-1, with the D gene call left open. Input material: PBMCs. The receptor's source is a young man in good health and CMV-seronegative. The nucleotide sequence reads TGTGCCAGCAGCCCGACGACTGGTAGCTGGTCTGAAGCTTTCTTT. It translates to CASSPTTGSWSEAFF. With the rest looked up from the reference TRBV7-2 and TRBJ1-1 genes rather than sequenced, the full variable domain is GAGVSQSPSNKVTEKGKDVELRCDPISGHTALYWYRQSLGQGLEFLIYFQGNSAPDKSGLPSDRFSAERTGGSVSTLTIQRTQQEDSAVYLCASSPTTGSWSEAFFGQGTRLTVV.